This T cell receptor (beta chain) comes out of a study of cytomegalovirus exposure and HLA in healthy donors. This CDR3 is 17 amino acids long. Germline loops: CDR1 SGHRS, CDR2 YFSETQ. J gave up 6 bases and V 0 bases, and 12 bases lay outside the gene matches. On this clone: Its antigen is still unknown.

Only in-frame clones appear in the TCRdb table, and some are missing; sequencing was by immunoSEQ multiplex PCR. Among 150,000 to 170,000 clones listed, about 86% were seen once. Whole-study results and caveats: In vitro, three CMV-associated chains proved specific for CMV antigens.

This TCR was recovered from a human donor in good health. The sample was PBMCs. This chain joins TRBV5-1 and TRBJ1-2; 9 bases line up with TRBD1. CDR3 sequence: CASSLGQGVGSSHGYTF. DNA of the CDR3: TGCGCCAGCAGCTTGGGACAGGGGGTCGGGAGTAGTCATGGCTACACCTTC.